Listed here are 25 T cell receptor beta chains from one sample, sequenced in a study of blood T cell repertoires in COVID-19. The assay was immunoSEQ multiplex PCR, and TCRdb's table has in-frame clones only and misses some. There are some 150,000 clones in the sample; approximately 86% occur only once, and under 5% lies in the top ten. Source material: peripheral blood. These receptors all stem from a woman aged 55 to 70 who had recovered from COVID-19.

V gene TRBV5-1 combines with J gene TRBJ1-2; 8 nucleotides agree with TRBD1. Unmatched junction bases numbered 6, after V lost 5 bases and J lost 3 bases. CDR3 length: 14 amino acids. CDR1 and CDR2 (germline): SGHRS, YFSETQ. The CDR3 region has the DNA TGCGCCAGCAGACCGCCGGGACAGGACTATGGCTACACCTTC. It encodes CASRPPGQDYGYTF.

This chain uses TRBV7-3 with TRBJ2-1, with 9 bases aligning to TRBD2. With V trimmed by 5 bases and J by 3 bases, 14 bases remained unmatched. From germline, CDR1 is SGHTA and CDR2 FQGTGA. The CDR3 runs 18 residues. The CDR3 DNA is TGTGCCAGCAGCCCACTCGGGTTCGTAGCGGGGGACTACAATGAGCAGTTCTTC. Translation: CASSPLGFVAGDYNEQFF.

For this clone: At one end, the junction sequence differs from germline, possibly due to a read error. The gene calls are TRBV28 and TRBJ1-2, with D possibly matching TRBD1 (6 bases). The CDR3 is made up of 12 amino acids. CDR1 is MDHEN and CDR2 is SYDVKM in the germline V gene. The CDR3 is CASSLTQGSRDF. The CDR3 nucleotides read TGTGCCAGCAGTTTAACTCAGGGGAGCAGGGACTTC.

V is TRBV5-5 and J is TRBJ2-7; 7 bases map to TRBD1. CDR1 is SGHKS and CDR2 is YYEKEE in the germline V gene (reference sequence). Trimming removed 5 bases from V and 0 bases from J; junction bases left unmatched: 8. The CDR3 loop spans 15 amino acids. The CDR3 nucleotides are TGTGCCAGCAGAGCAGCCGGGACAGTCTCCTACGAGCAGTACTTC. Its translation: CASRAAGTVSYEQYF.

The table lists this clone with a few counts. The chain couples TRBV7-2 to TRBJ2-5; possible D gene TRBD2, 5 bases. Germline CDR1 and CDR2: SGHTA and FQGNSA. This CDR3 has 17 amino acids. The V end lost 1 base, the J end lost 5 bases, and 20 bases lay between the germline ends. The CDR3 DNA follows: TGTGCCAGCAGCTTAGGGTTGAGGGCCACCCGGCGGGAGACCCAGTACTTC. This codes for CASSLGLRATRRETQYF.

The chain couples TRBV2 to TRBJ2-5; perhaps TRBD1 as D (6 bases). The length of the CDR3 is 13 residues. Trimming cost V 5 bases and J 5 bases, with 12 bases left between them. The germline gives CDR1 SNHLY, CDR2 FYNNEI. CDR3: CASSRGGSETQYF. The CDR3 nucleotides are TGTGCCAGCAGTCGAGGGGGTTCGGAGACCCAGTACTTC.

The rearrangement uses TRBV19 and TRBJ2-1; unclear D gene. Trimming took off 3 bases at V and 4 bases at J, with 10 bases between the two ends. CDR3 length equals 14 residues. Germline assignment: CDR1 LNHDA and CDR2 SQIVND (reference sequence). CDR3 sequence reads: CASSMAAVYNEQFF. CDR3 bases: TGTGCCAGTAGTATGGCCGCCGTTTACAATGAGCAGTTCTTC.

The chain carries TRBV29-1 and TRBJ2-1; TRBD2 matches 8 bases. Germline V gene sequence: CDR1 SQVTM, CDR2 ANQGSEA. Trimming removed 3 bases from V and 6 bases from J; junction bases left unmatched: 4. This CDR3 has 13 residues. The CDR3 region is CSVDGGASNEQFF. In DNA form, the CDR3 reads TGCAGCGTTGACGGGGGGGCGAGCAATGAGCAGTTCTTC.

The rearrangement joins TRBV6-2 or TRBV6-3 to TRBJ2-3; D is possibly TRBD2 (7 bases). Germline-derived CDR1 and CDR2 are MNHEY and SVGEGT. Trimming took off 2 bases at V and 7 bases at J, with 16 bases between the two ends. The CDR3 is 15 amino acids. The CDR3 sequence: CASSYVSAGAHTQYF. As DNA, the CDR3 is TGTGCCAGCAGTTACGTTTCGGCGGGGGCCCATACGCAGTATTTT.

The chain is built from TRBV5-6 and TRBJ2-1, with TRBD1 matching over 7 bases. This CDR3 is built from 13 residues. Looked up from germline, CDR1 is SGHDT and CDR2 is YYEEEE. The J segment lost 11 bases and the V segment lost 5 bases, leaving 10 bases of the junction unmatched. CDR3 sequence reads: CASRQNRQGQQFF. CDR3 bases: TGTGCCAGCAGACAGAACCGACAGGGCCAGCAGTTCTTC.

The V call is TRBV7-6, the J call TRBJ2-1; 14 bases map to TRBD2. The V gene's germline CDR1 is SGHVS and CDR2 FNYEAQ. J gave up 9 bases and V 3 bases, and 10 bases lay outside the gene matches. CDR3 length: 17 amino acids. Here the CDR3 DNA reads TGTGCCAGCAGCTTGACTAGCGGGGGGGCCAAGGGTGGTGAGCAGTTCTTC. It encodes CASSLTSGGAKGGEQFF.

This chain uses TRBV7-9 with TRBJ1-2; D is perhaps TRBD1 (5 bases). The CDR3 sequence is 16 residues long. Per the germline V gene, CDR1 is SEHNR and CDR2 is FQNEAQ (reference sequence). Trimming shortened V by 0 bases and J by 8 bases, and 19 bases separated the two germline ends. The CDR3 protein is CASSLAPRDSPRGYTF. CDR3 nucleotide sequence: TGTGCCAGCAGCTTAGCCCCCCGCGACAGCCCTCGGGGCTACACCTTC.

This chain links TRBV14 with TRBJ2-5, with D perhaps TRBD2 (5 bases). Trimming pared 4 bases from V and 5 bases from J, leaving 20 bases between. The length of the CDR3 is 16 residues. Germline CDR1 is SGHDN and CDR2 is FVKESK. The DNA of the CDR3 is TGTGCCAGCAGCCTCCCTCGGTACACGGGAAGGGAGACCCAGTACTTC. Translated: CASSLPRYTGRETQYF. Full variable domain (missing parts from reference TRBV14 and TRBJ2-5): EAGVTQFPSHSVIEKGQTVTLRCDPISGHDNLYWYRRVMGKEIKFLLHFVKESKQDESGMPNNRFLAERTGGTYSTLKVQPAELEDSGVYFCASSLPRYTGRETQYFGPGTRLLVL.

This chain links TRBV24-1 with TRBJ2-7; tentative D call: TRBD1 (6 bases). V lost 1 base and J lost 4, with 16 bases in between. The CDR3 runs 16 residues. Per germline, CDR1 KGHDR and CDR2 SFDVKD. The CDR3 DNA sequence: TGTGCCACCAGTGATTTAGGGACACAGGGAGAATACGAGCAGTACTTC. Translation gives CATSDLGTQGEYEQYF.

Only one count was recorded for this clone. This chain joins TRBV19 and TRBJ2-1; D unresolved. The CDR3 has 14 residues. Germline CDR1 and CDR2: LNHDA and SQIVND (reference sequence). The V gene lost 3 bases and the J gene lost 8 bases, with 14 bases spanning the gap. The CDR3, as DNA: TGTGCCAGTAGTATTTCTCTAGGTTACGATGAGCAGTTCTTC. Its translation: CASSISLGYDEQFF.

This chain connects TRBV5-1 to TRBJ2-7, with 8 bases fitting TRBD1. The CDR3 runs 14 residues. V was clipped by 3 bases and J by 5 bases; unmatched bases: 7. Germline loops: CDR1 SGHRS, CDR2 YFSETQ. CDR3 DNA sequence: TGCGCCAGCAGCTCGTACAGGGGGAACCACGAGCAGTACTTC. This encodes CASSSYRGNHEQYF.

The chain employs TRBV7-2 and TRBJ2-6; tentatively, D is TRBD2 (5 bases). Germline loops: CDR1 SGHTA, CDR2 FQGNSA. This CDR3 contains 15 residues. Trimming took off 3 bases at V and 2 bases at J, with 8 bases between the two ends. DNA of the CDR3: TGTGCCAGCAGCTTTCGGGGTGCTGGGGCCAACGTCCTGACTTTC. Translation: CASSFRGAGANVLTF.

This clone was observed a single time. This sequence joins TRBV28 and TRBJ1-1; 7 bases line up with TRBD1. Germline CDR1 reads MDHEN; CDR2 reads SYDVKM. V lost 6 bases and J lost 1; bases outside the gene matches: 8. The CDR3 sequence is 15 residues long. The CDR3, as DNA: TGTGCCAGCAGAGAAAGTTGGACAGGGAACACTGAAGCTTTCTTT. Protein sequence: CASRESWTGNTEAFF.

V gene TRBV21-1 combines with J gene TRBJ1-3. TRBV21-1 represents a pseudogene. CDR3 length equals 19 residues. CDR3 loop: CASTIGGAPGVDFGNTIYF. CDR3 coding DNA: TGTGCCAGCACCATAGGAGGCGCCCCCGGGGTTGATTTTGGAAACACCATATATTTT.

The chain combines TRBV18 with TRBJ1-2, with 7 positions matching TRBD1. Germline V gene sequence: CDR1 KGHSH, CDR2 LQKENI. J was trimmed by 1 base and V by 0 bases; bases with no gene match: 5. The CDR3 is 16 residues long. The DNA of the CDR3 is TGTGCCAGCTCACCACCGGGTCCAGGGGGTAACTATGGCTACACCTTC. It is translated as CASSPPGPGGNYGYTF. The full variable domain, its missing parts supplied by reference TRBV18 and TRBJ1-2, is NAGVMQNPRHLVRRRGQEARLRCSPMKGHSHVYWYRQLPEEGLKFMVYLQKENIIDESGMPKERFSAEFPKEGPSILRIQQVVRGDSAAYFCASSPPGPGGNYGYTFGSGTRLTVV.

V gene TRBV3-1 (or the pseudogene TRBV3-2) combines with J gene TRBJ2-5, with TRBD2 identical over 7 bases. In germline, CDR1 is LGHDT, CDR2 YNNKEL (reference sequence). V was clipped by 7 bases and J by 0 bases; unmatched bases: 8. This CDR3 is built from 15 residues. The CDR3 here is CASTISAGDQETQYF. For the CDR3, the DNA is TGTGCCAGCACCATTTCCGCGGGGGACCAAGAGACCCAGTACTTC.

The CDR3: CASSPRRPGASTGELFF. CDR3 coding DNA: TGTGCCAGCTCACCACGGAGGCCAGGGGCATCCACCGGGGAGCTGTTTTTT. The chain carries TRBV18 and TRBJ2-2; D might be TRBD1 (6 bases). V lost 1 base and J lost 4, with 16 bases in between. There are 17 residues in the CDR3. CDR1 is KGHSH and CDR2 is LQKENI in the germline V gene. The full variable domain, rest sourced from reference TRBV18 and TRBJ2-2, is NAGVMQNPRHLVRRRGQEARLRCSPMKGHSHVYWYRQLPEEGLKFMVYLQKENIIDESGMPKERFSAEFPKEGPSILRIQQVVRGDSAAYFCASSPRRPGASTGELFFGEGSRLTVL.

V gene TRBV27 combines with J gene TRBJ1-2; D call uncertain. Deletions cut 0 bases from V and 4 bases from J, with 12 bases between. Germline CDR1 and CDR2: MNHEY and SMNVEV (reference sequence). This CDR3 region has 15 residues. As DNA, the CDR3 is TGTGCCAGCAGTTTATCTGGTCAGGCCGCCTATGGCTACACCTTC. Encoded protein: CASSLSGQAAYGYTF.

This clone was picked up a small number of times. The sample carries other DNA sequences with the same CDR3. The rearrangement uses TRBV5-1 and TRBJ1-2, with 7 bases aligning to TRBD1. CDR1 SGHRS and CDR2 YFSETQ come from the germline V gene. V lost 0 bases and J lost 8; bases outside the gene matches: 7. The CDR3 covers 14 residues. For the CDR3, the DNA is TGCGCCAGCAGCTTGGCCGGGCAGGGGGACGGCTACACCTTC. Protein sequence: CASSLAGQGDGYTF.

This rearrangement joins TRBV19 to TRBJ1-1; D is possibly TRBD1 (5 bases). The CDR3 runs to 14 residues. V gave up 4 bases and J gave up 0 bases, with 9 bases separating them. CDR1 is LNHDA and CDR2 is SQIVND in the germline V gene (reference sequence). CDR3 sequence: CASSTGGMNTEAFF. Here the CDR3 DNA reads TGTGCCAGTAGTACCGGGGGAATGAACACTGAAGCTTTCTTT.